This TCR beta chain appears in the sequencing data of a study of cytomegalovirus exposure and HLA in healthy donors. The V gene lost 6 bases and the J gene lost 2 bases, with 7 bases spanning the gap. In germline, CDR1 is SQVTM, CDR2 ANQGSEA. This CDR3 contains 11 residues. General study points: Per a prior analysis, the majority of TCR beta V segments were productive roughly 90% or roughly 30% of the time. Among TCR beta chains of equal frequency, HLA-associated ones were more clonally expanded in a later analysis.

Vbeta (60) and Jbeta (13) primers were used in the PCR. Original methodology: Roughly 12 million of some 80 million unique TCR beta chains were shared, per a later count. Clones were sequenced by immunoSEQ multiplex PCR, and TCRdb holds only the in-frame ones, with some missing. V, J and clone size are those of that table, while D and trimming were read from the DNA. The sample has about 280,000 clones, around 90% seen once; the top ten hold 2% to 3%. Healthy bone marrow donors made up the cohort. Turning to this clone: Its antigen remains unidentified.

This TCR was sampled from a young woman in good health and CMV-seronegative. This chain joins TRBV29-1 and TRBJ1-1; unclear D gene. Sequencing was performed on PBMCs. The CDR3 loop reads CSVSGNTEAFF. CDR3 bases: TGCAGCGTGTCAGGAAACACTGAAGCTTTCTTT.